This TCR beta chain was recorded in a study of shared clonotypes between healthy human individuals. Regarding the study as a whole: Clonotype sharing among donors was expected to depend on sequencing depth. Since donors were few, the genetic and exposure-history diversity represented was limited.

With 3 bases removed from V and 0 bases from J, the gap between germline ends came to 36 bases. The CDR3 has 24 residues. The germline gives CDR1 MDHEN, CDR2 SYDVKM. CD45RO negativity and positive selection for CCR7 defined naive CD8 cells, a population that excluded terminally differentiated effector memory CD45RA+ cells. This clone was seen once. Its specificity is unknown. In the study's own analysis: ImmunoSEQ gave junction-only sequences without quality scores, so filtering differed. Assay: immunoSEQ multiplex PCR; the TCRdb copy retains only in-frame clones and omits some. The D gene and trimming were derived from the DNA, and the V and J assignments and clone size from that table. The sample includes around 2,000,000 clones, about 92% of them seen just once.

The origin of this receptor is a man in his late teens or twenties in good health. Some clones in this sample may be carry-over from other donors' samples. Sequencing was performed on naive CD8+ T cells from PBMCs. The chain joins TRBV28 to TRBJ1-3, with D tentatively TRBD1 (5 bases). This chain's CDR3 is CASSFSFRPPVTETRGNSGNTIYF. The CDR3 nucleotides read TGTGCCAGCAGTTTTTCGTTCCGGCCTCCGGTGACAGAAACCCGGGGTAACTCTGGAAACACCATATATTTT.